Sequencing of this T cell receptor (beta chain) was carried out in a study of cytomegalovirus exposure and HLA in healthy donors. Primers for the PCR totalled 60 Vbeta and 13 Jbeta. Profiled with immunoSEQ multiplex PCR; TCRdb holds only in-frame clones, not every one. The table includes 180,000 or so clones, 77% detected once. V gave up 7 bases and J gave up 0 bases; unmatched junction bases: 4. Germline CDR1 reads LNHDA; CDR2 reads SQIVND (reference sequence). The length of the CDR3 is 15 residues. This clone has a single count. Its antigen is not identified. Findings and caveats of the study: Earlier analysis looked at TCR beta V segments, and most were productive about 90% or about 30% of the time. Accurate prediction of most subjects' HLA-A and HLA-B alleles from TCR beta sequences was reported.

The chain has TRBV19 and TRBJ2-2, with TRBD1 matching over 8 bases. The sequence was collected from a man between 18 and 29 years old in good health and CMV-seronegative. What was sequenced was PBMCs. CDR3: CASTPDRANTGELFF. CDR3 DNA sequence: TGTGCCAGTACCCCGGACAGGGCGAACACCGGGGAGCTGTTTTTT.